These 32 T cell receptor beta chains share one sample of origin, sequenced in a study of OX40 agonist ivuxolimab in advanced cancers. Repertoires were generated with immunoSEQ multiplex PCR, while TCRdb's copy carries only in-frame clones and drops some. Of some 60,000 clones in the sample, more than 85% are singletons; the top ten hold under 4.5%. This specimen consisted of CD4+ or CD8+ T cells sorted from blood, obtained in a trial of the OX40 agonist ivuxolimab. All receptors derive from an adult with an advanced solid tumor such as melanoma, head and neck, liver or kidney cancer.

V is TRBV18 and J is TRBJ2-7, with D maybe TRBD1 (6 bases). This CDR3 comprises 14 residues. The V and J ends lost 3 bases and 2 bases respectively, with 11 bases between them. Germline values: CDR1 KGHSH, CDR2 LQKENI. The CDR3 here is CASSPDRPPYEQYF. In DNA, the CDR3 is TGTGCCAGCTCACCCGACAGGCCCCCCTACGAGCAGTACTTC.

The rearrangement joins TRBV7-3 to TRBJ1-5; D remains ambiguous. Germline V CDR1 and CDR2: SGHTA, FQGTGA. V gave up 5 bases and J gave up 4 bases, with 15 bases separating them. The CDR3 loop spans 15 amino acids. This chain's CDR3 is CASSPEDRPNQPQHF. In DNA, the CDR3 is TGTGCCAGCAGCCCGGAGGACCGACCAAATCAGCCCCAGCATTTT.

The chain links TRBV7-2 to TRBJ2-1; D call uncertain. Germline-derived CDR1 and CDR2 are SGHTA and FQGNSA. This CDR3 is 12 amino acids long. The V end lost 5 bases, the J end lost 8 bases, and 10 bases lay between the germline ends. The CDR3 region has the DNA TGTGCCAGCAGCCCCCTCCGGGATGAGCAGTTCTTC. This encodes CASSPLRDEQFF.

This clone has just a few counts. The rearrangement links TRBV11-2 to TRBJ1-1; tentatively, D is TRBD1 (6 bases). The CDR3 runs 16 residues. The V end was cut by 0 bases, the J end by 0 bases, with 11 bases between. Germline V gene lookup returns CDR1 SGHAT and CDR2 FQNNGV. This CDR3 reads CASSLDSTGMNTEAFF. As DNA, the CDR3 is TGTGCCAGCAGCTTAGATTCCACAGGGATGAACACTGAAGCTTTCTTT. Combining the CDR3 with reference TRBV11-2 and TRBJ1-1 gives the whole variable domain EAGVAQSPRYKIIEKRQSVAFWCNPISGHATLYWYQQILGQGPKLLIQFQNNGVVDDSQLPKDRFSAERLKGVDSTLKIQPAKLEDSAVYLCASSLDSTGMNTEAFFGQGTRLTVV.

The V gene is TRBV7-9, the J gene TRBJ1-2, with no clear D. The CDR3 loop spans 17 amino acids. The germline gives CDR1 SEHNR, CDR2 FQNEAQ (reference sequence). V was clipped by 3 bases and J by 8 bases, with 25 bases between them. Here the CDR3 reads CASSFSYPRADLGGYTF. The CDR3 DNA is TGTGCCAGCAGCTTTTCCTACCCCCGGGCAGACCTGGGGGGCTACACCTTC.

V usage is TRBV4-1 and J usage is TRBJ1-1, with 7 bases lining up with TRBD1. Trimming removed 4 bases from V and 0 bases from J; junction bases left unmatched: 5. The CDR3 sequence is 15 residues long. CDR1 is MGHRA, CDR2 YSYEKL, per germline. For the CDR3, the DNA is TGCGCCAGCAGCCCCGGGGACAGCATGAACACTGAAGCTTTCTTT. Translating it yields CASSPGDSMNTEAFF.

This clone was seen a few times. This chain uses TRBV19 with TRBJ1-6; the D gene is possibly TRBD1 (5 bases). Trimming cost V 1 base and J 7 bases, with 8 bases left between them. This CDR3 spans 14 amino acids. Germline loops: CDR1 LNHDA, CDR2 SQIVND (reference sequence). CDR3 amino acids: CASSIVGPNSPLHF. For the CDR3, the DNA is TGTGCCAGTAGTATAGTGGGGCCAAATTCACCCCTCCACTTT.

The chain recombines TRBV10-3 with TRBJ1-1; 7 bases line up with TRBD1. J lost 2 bases, V lost 6 bases, and 3 bases had no gene match. CDR3 size: 13 residues. Germline CDR1 is ENHRY and CDR2 is SYGVKD. The CDR3 DNA follows: TGTGCCATCAGCGGGACAGACAACACTGAAGCTTTCTTT. It specifies CAISGTDNTEAFF.

The rearrangement uses TRBV19 and TRBJ1-2; 10 nucleotides match TRBD1. The CDR3 totals 14 residues. The germline gives CDR1 LNHDA, CDR2 SQIVND (reference sequence). V shed 4 bases and J 6 bases; nucleotides not matched to a gene: 5. The CDR3 sequence is CASSTGQGRDGYTF. CDR3 nucleotide sequence: TGTGCCAGTAGTACGGGACAGGGGAGAGATGGCTACACCTTC.

The V and J genes are TRBV11-2 and TRBJ2-3, with TRBD2 matching 8 bases. Trimming at V came to 4 bases and at J to 0 bases, leaving 6 bases not matched to a gene. CDR1 is SGHAT, CDR2 FQNNGV, per germline. The CDR3 loop spans 16 amino acids. The CDR3 here is CASSSRGGRSTDTQYF. CDR3 in DNA: TGTGCCAGCAGCTCCCGGGGGGGCCGAAGCACAGATACGCAGTATTTT.

The chain links TRBV28 to TRBJ2-6; TRBD2 is a possible D gene (5 bases). The V gene lost 7 bases and the J gene lost 3 bases, with 13 bases spanning the gap. Germline V gene sequence: CDR1 MDHEN, CDR2 SYDVKM. This CDR3 has 15 amino acids. The DNA for the CDR3 is TGTGCCAGCACCTCCGGAGGTGGTGGGGCCAACGTCCTGACTTTC. Translation: CASTSGGGGANVLTF. The full variable domain, rest sourced from reference TRBV28 and TRBJ2-6, is DVKVTQSSRYLVKRTGEKVFLECVQDMDHENMFWYRQDPGLGLRLIYFSYDVKMKEKGDIPEGYSVSREKKERFSLILESASTNQTSMYLCASTSGGGGANVLTFGAGSRLTVL.

This rearrangement joins TRBV29-1 to TRBJ2-5, with D perhaps TRBD1 (6 bases). V lost 6 bases to trimming and J lost 7 bases, with 21 bases between them. The CDR3 has 14 amino acids. The germline gives CDR1 SQVTM, CDR2 ANQGSEA. In DNA form, the CDR3 reads TGCAGCGTGGGAGTACCTGGACTGGGGGCGACCCAGTACTTC. Its protein product is CSVGVPGLGATQYF.

Comments on this clone: This sample also contains other DNA sequences that code for the same CDR3. The rearrangement links TRBV5-6 to TRBJ2-6; D remains unclear. Looked up from germline, CDR1 is SGHDT and CDR2 is YYEEEE. The CDR3 runs to 15 residues. The V gene lost 0 bases and the J gene lost 1 base, with 5 bases spanning the gap. The CDR3 nucleotides read TGTGCCAGCAGCTTGGGCGGTTCTGGGGCCAACGTCCTGACTTTC. Translation: CASSLGGSGANVLTF.

This clone showed up just once. The chain uses TRBV2 and TRBJ2-6; D unclear. V was shortened by 7 bases and J by 0 bases, with 10 bases between the two germline ends. This CDR3 contains 15 residues. Per germline, CDR1 SNHLY and CDR2 FYNNEI. CDR3 region: CASIPSFSGANVLTF. Written as DNA, the CDR3 is TGTGCCAGCATTCCCTCGTTCTCTGGGGCCAACGTCCTGACTTTC.

This clone came up a few times. This rearrangement joins TRBV5-1 to TRBJ1-5; 7 nucleotides agree with TRBD1. Germline values: CDR1 SGHRS, CDR2 YFSETQ. Trimming cost V 0 bases and J 4 bases; bases outside gene matches: 4. CDR3 length: 15 amino acids. CDR3 nucleotides: TGCGCCAGCAGCTTGGAGGGGGCGCCTAATCAGCCCCAGCATTTT. This sequence encodes CASSLEGAPNQPQHF.

This clone was picked up one time. This chain connects TRBV9 to TRBJ2-7; D remains ambiguous. The CDR3 loop spans 13 amino acids. V was cut by 0 bases and J by 3 bases, with 7 bases left in between. Germline V gene sequence: CDR1 SGDLS, CDR2 YYNGEE. CDR3 residues: CASSVDENYEQYF. As DNA, the CDR3 is TGTGCCAGCAGCGTAGACGAGAACTACGAGCAGTACTTC.

A few counts support this clone. The chain carries TRBV4-3 and TRBJ1-6, with TRBD1 as a possible D gene (5 bases). The CDR3 totals 16 residues. CDR1 is LGHNA, CDR2 YSLEER, per germline. V shed 0 bases and J shed 7 bases, with 13 bases lying between them. In DNA form, the CDR3 reads TGCGCCAGCAGCCAAGACAGCTATGGGGGGAATTCACCCCTCCACTTT. This translates into CASSQDSYGGNSPLHF.

The table lists this clone with a few counts. The chain has TRBV30 and TRBJ1-5; D is unclear. CDR1 is GTSNPN and CDR2 is SVGIG in the germline V gene (reference sequence). The CDR3 loop spans 12 amino acids. V lost 2 bases, J lost 4 bases, and 6 bases lay in between. As DNA, the CDR3 is TGTGCCTGGAGTCGAAATAATCAGCCCCAGCATTTT. This gives the protein CAWSRNNQPQHF.

The chain uses TRBV14 and TRBJ1-6; D is unresolved. CDR1 is SGHDN, CDR2 FVKESK, per germline. This CDR3 has 15 amino acids. V shed 3 bases and J shed 0 bases, with 6 bases lying between them. The CDR3 loop reads CASSQGVSYNSPLHF. CDR3 nucleotide sequence: TGTGCCAGCAGCCAGGGTGTCTCCTATAATTCACCCCTCCACTTT.

The J gene is TRBJ2-2, the V gene TRBV14, with 7 nucleotides matching TRBD1. The CDR3 runs 18 residues. Germline V gene data show CDR1 as SGHDN and CDR2 as FVKESK. V trimming: 0 bases; J trimming: 7 bases; junction bases outside the gene matches: 14. CDR3 DNA sequence: TGTGCCAGCAGCCAAGAAGGGCCCCTCGACAGGGTAGTCGGGGAGCTGTTTTTT. Its translation: CASSQEGPLDRVVGELFF.

The DNA for the CDR3 is TGTGCCAGCAGCCCGGCGGCAAGCTCCTACAATGAGCAGTTCTTC. Its protein product is CASSPAASSYNEQFF. The chain carries TRBV5-4 and TRBJ2-1; D is undetermined. V gave up 4 bases and J gave up 0 bases, with 11 bases separating them. Germline lookup yields CDR1 SGHNT and CDR2 YYREEE (reference sequence). CDR3 length equals 15 residues.

The gene calls are TRBV29-1 and TRBJ2-3; 12 nucleotides match TRBD2. Germline trimming cut 1 base from V and 2 bases from J; bases unmatched to any gene: 1. Germline V lookup: CDR1 SQVTM, CDR2 ANQGSEA. The CDR3 runs to 15 residues. CDR3 DNA: TGCAGCGTTGAAGGGACTAGCGGGGCCACAGATACGCAGTATTTT. This sequence encodes CSVEGTSGATDTQYF.

V and J are TRBV11-3 and TRBJ2-7; TRBD1 might be the D (6 bases). The germline CDR1 and CDR2 sequences are SGHNT and YENEEA. The CDR3 has 14 amino acids. The V end lost 3 bases, the J end lost 5 bases, and 14 bases lay between the germline ends. The CDR3 loop is CASSFGQRFDEQYF. Here the CDR3 DNA reads TGTGCCAGCAGCTTCGGACAGCGGTTTGACGAGCAGTACTTC.

The rearrangement joins TRBV2 to TRBJ1-6; 9 bases agree with TRBD1. The junction had 8 bases not matched to a gene; V was cut back by 7 bases and J by 10 bases. Germline CDR1 reads SNHLY; CDR2 reads FYNNEI. This CDR3 has 14 amino acids. The CDR3 DNA sequence: TGTGCCAGCACTGCCGGACAGGGGCGATCACCCCTCCACTTT. Translation: CASTAGQGRSPLHF.

This clone was recorded a few times. The chain couples TRBV18 to TRBJ1-1; D perhaps matches TRBD1 (5 bases). Trimming removed 5 bases at V and 2 bases at J, with 9 bases between. From germline, CDR1 is KGHSH and CDR2 LQKENI. CDR3 size: 13 residues. CDR3 in amino acids: CASSFQGNTEAFF. DNA of the CDR3: TGTGCCAGCTCATTTCAGGGAAACACTGAAGCTTTCTTT.

The chain links TRBV9 to TRBJ2-7; a weak D match, TRBD2 (6 bases). The CDR3 runs to 12 residues. V was cut by 3 bases and J by 7 bases, with 11 bases left in between. CDR1 and CDR2 (germline): SGDLS, YYNGEE. The CDR3 reads CASSGGVGEQYF. As DNA, the CDR3 is TGTGCCAGCAGCGGCGGGGTGGGGGAGCAGTACTTC.

The J gene is TRBJ1-6, the V gene TRBV30; no clear D gene. Germline lookup yields CDR1 GTSNPN and CDR2 SVGIG (reference sequence). V gave up 3 bases and J gave up 8 bases, with 11 bases separating them. The CDR3 covers 13 residues. The CDR3 is CAWRRRSDSPLHF. CDR3 DNA: TGTGCCTGGAGGCGCAGAAGTGATTCACCCCTCCACTTT.

The rearrangement joins TRBV5-4 to TRBJ1-2; a possible D gene is TRBD1 (5 bases). Germline CDR1 SGHNT, CDR2 YYREEE (reference sequence). Trimming cost V 4 bases and J 7 bases, with 17 bases left between them. The CDR3 sequence is 14 residues long. CDR3 bases: TGTGCCAGCAGCCCAACAGGCCCCGGAGGTGGCTACACCTTC. The encoded protein is CASSPTGPGGGYTF.

V usage is TRBV9 and J usage is TRBJ2-5; D remains unclear. Germline V lookup: CDR1 SGDLS, CDR2 YYNGEE. This CDR3 has 16 residues. Trimming left V 0 bases short and J 2 bases short, with 14 bases between. The CDR3 reads CASSVGIGEGQETQYF. CDR3 nucleotides: TGTGCCAGCAGCGTAGGAATCGGTGAAGGGCAAGAGACCCAGTACTTC. Full variable domain (remainder filled in from reference TRBV9 and TRBJ2-5): DSGVTQTPKHLITATGQRVTLRCSPRSGDLSVYWYQQSLDQGLQFLIQYYNGEERAKGNILERFSAQQFPDLHSELNLSSLELGDSALYFCASSVGIGEGQETQYFGPGTRLLVL.

The CDR3 protein is CASSQEGTDQPQHF. The CDR3 DNA sequence: TGCGCCAGCAGCCAAGAAGGAACAGATCAGCCCCAGCATTTT. The chain combines TRBV4-3 with TRBJ1-5; D ambiguous. Trimming left V 0 bases short and J 5 bases short, with 8 bases between. The CDR3 length is 14 residues. The germline gives CDR1 LGHNA, CDR2 YSLEER.

V usage is TRBV19 and J usage is TRBJ1-2, with D uncertain. Deletions cut 7 bases from V and 3 bases from J, with 9 bases between. CDR1 LNHDA and CDR2 SQIVND come from the germline V gene (reference sequence). The CDR3 is 12 residues long. The CDR3 bases are TGTGCCAGTAACCGGGCGGACTATGGCTACACCTTC. Translating gives CASNRADYGYTF.

This clone rates as medium-sized. The genes are TRBV7-9 and TRBJ1-2; D gene unclear. The CDR3 is 12 residues long. Trimming shortened V by 4 bases and J by 3 bases, and 6 bases separated the two germline ends. Germline CDR1 reads SEHNR; CDR2 reads FQNEAQ (reference sequence). The CDR3 region has the DNA TGTGCCAGCAGCTCTTCTGACTATGGCTACACCTTC. Its translation: CASSSSDYGYTF. Looking up the rest from reference TRBV7-9 and TRBJ1-2 gives the full variable domain: DTGVSQNPRHKITKRGQNVTFRCDPISEHNRLYWYRQTLGQGPEFLTYFQNEAQLEKSRLLSDRFSAERPKGSFSTLEIQRTEQGDSAMYLCASSSSDYGYTFGSGTRLTVV.